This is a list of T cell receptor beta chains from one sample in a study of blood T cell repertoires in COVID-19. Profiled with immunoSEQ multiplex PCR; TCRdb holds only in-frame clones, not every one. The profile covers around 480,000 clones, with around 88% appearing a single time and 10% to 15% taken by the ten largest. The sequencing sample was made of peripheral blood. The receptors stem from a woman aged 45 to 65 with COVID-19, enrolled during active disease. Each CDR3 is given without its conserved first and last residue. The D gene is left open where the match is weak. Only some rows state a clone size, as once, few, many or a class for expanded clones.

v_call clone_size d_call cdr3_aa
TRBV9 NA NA ASSRAVDSNEKLF
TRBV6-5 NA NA ASTPYDGENSPLH
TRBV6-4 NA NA ASSDRSGESPLH
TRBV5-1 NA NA ASSLGSRGGEKLF
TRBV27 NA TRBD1 ASRRGQGNGNTIY
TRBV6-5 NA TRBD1 ASRGDRNTEAF
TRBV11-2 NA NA ASSSVYEQY
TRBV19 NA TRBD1 ASSAGTGAHYGYT
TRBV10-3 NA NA AISESRDVGEKLF
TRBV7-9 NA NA ASSLEYSNQPQH
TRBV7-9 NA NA ASSPETGAYEKLF
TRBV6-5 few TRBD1 ASRGTGDHTEAF
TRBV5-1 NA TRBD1 ASSHIGQAEAF
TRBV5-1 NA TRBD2 ASSWLSGGSTGELF
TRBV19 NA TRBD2 ASSIGGTGGATQY
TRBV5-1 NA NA ASSLEGPRGANVLT
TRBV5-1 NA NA ASRVSGLSTDTQY
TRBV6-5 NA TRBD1 ASSPRTGDEQY
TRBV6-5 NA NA VLRGTHSGNTIY
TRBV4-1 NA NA ASSQVGGTRPGYEQF
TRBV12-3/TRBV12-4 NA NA ASSPDLGTQY
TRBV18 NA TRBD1 ASSPSTGWVGEKLF
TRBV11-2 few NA ASSPRTALGAF
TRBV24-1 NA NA ATKPGKGEGDYGYT
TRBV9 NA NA ASSVDTGLAYEQY
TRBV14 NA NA ASSQGRDTQY
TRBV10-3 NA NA ATHTEAF
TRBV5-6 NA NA ASSPRGYEQY
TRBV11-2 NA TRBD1 ASSLVGTGTDTQY
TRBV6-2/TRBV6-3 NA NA ASSSYRGGYKNIQY
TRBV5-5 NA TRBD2 ASSLNGGGFPDEQY
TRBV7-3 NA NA ASSPQAGEDTQY
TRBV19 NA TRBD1 ASSTWTGGPGELF
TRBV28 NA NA ASRQQGSGELF
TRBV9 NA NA ASSAGNTLNTEAF
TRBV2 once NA ASRGGNRSNQPQH
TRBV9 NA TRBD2 ASSLRTSGGAYNEQF
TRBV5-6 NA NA ASSFFRGSNQPQH
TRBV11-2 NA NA ASSFFSPSSDTIY
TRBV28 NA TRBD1 ASSLIGQGPYEQY
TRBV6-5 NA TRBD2 ASSYFRVGRAYEQY
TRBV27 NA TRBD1 ASSYTGGTNQPQH
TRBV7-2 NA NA ASSLTGLNAYEQY
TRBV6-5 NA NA ASSGERTDTQY
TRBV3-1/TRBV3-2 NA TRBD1 ASSQEGTGWGNQPQH
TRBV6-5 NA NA ASSTQGRGTIY
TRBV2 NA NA ASRKSYGEQF
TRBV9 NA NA ASSPRTPRNTGELF
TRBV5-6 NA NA ASSLDSAYEQY
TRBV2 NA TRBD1 ASSDRTGGYEKLF
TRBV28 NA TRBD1 ASSRQGDTIY
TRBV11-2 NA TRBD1 ASSLVDTGDGYT